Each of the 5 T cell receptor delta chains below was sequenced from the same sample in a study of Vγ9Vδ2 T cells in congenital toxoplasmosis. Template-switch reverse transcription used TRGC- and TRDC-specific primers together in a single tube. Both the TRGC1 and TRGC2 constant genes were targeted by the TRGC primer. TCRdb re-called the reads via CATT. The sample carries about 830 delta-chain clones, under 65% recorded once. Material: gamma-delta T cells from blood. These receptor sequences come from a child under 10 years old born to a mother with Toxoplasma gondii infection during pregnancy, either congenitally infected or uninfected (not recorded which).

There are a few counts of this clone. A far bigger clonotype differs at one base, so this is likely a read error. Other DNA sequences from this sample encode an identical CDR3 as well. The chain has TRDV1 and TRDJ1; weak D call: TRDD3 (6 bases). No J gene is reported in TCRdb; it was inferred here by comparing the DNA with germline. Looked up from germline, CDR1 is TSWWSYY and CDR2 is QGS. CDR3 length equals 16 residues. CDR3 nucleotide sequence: TGTGCTCTGGGGGAACTTCTCTCCGCCGGGACCGATAAACTCATCTTT. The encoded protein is CALGELLSAGTDKLIF.

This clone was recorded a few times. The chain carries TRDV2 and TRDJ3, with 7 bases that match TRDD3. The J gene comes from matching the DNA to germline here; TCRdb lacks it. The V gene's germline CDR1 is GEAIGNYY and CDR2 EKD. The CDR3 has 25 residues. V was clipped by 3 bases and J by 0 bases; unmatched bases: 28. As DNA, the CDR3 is TGTGCCTGTGACCCTTTCGGGGGAGTCTGGGGGCCGACTCATAGGAGCTCCTGGGACACCCGACAGATGTTTTTC. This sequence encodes CACDPFGGVWGPTHRSSWDTRQMFF.

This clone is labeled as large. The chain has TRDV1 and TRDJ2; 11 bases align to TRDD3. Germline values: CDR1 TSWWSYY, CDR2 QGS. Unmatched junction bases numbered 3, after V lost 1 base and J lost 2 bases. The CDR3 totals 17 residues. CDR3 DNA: TGTGCTCTTGGGGAACGTGGGGGATACGCGTTGACAGCACAACTCTTCTTT. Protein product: CALGERGGYALTAQLFF.

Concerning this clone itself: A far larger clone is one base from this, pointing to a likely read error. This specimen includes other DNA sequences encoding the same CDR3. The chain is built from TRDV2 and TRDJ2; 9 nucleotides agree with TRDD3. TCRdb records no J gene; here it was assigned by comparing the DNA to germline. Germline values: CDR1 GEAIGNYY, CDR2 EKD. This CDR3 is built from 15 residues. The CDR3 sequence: CACDILGDLTAQLFF. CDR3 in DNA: TGCGCCTGTGACATACTGGGGGATTTGACAGCACAACTCTTCTTT.

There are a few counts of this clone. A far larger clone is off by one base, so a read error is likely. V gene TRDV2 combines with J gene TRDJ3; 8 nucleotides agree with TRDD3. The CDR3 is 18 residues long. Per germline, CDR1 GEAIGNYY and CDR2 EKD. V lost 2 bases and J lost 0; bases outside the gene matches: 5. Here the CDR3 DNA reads TGTGCCTGTGACATACGGGGGGATAGCTCCTGGGACACCCGACAGATGTTTTTC. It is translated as CACDIRGDSSWDTRQMFF.